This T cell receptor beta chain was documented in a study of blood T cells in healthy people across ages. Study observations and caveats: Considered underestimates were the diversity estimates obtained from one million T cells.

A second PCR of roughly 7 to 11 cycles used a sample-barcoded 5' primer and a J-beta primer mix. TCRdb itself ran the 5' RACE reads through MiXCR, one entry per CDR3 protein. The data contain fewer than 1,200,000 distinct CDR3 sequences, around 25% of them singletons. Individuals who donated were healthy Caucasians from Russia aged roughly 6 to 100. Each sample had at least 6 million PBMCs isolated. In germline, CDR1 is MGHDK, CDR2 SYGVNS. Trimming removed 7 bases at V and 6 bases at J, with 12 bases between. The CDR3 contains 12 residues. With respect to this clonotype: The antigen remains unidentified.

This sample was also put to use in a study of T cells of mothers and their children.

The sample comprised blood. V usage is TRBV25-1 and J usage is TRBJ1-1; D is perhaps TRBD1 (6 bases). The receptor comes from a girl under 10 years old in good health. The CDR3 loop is CASKTGRAEAFF. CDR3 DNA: TGTGCCAGCAAAACAGGGCGCGCTGAAGCTTTCTTT.